Presented here are 9 T cell receptor beta chains from one specimen sequenced in a study of response to subunit inactivated influenza vaccine. TCRdb used MiXCR to reprocess the RT-PCR reads, holding one entry per CDR3 protein. This table has about half a million distinct CDR3 sequences, 7.6% appearing once. Sequencing used PBMCs from blood, obtained 23 to 25 months after vaccination. Every receptor here comes from a man between 50 and 70 years old who received an inactivated influenza vaccine.

The chain uses TRBV6-5 and TRBJ1-3; D is possibly TRBD1 (6 bases). This CDR3 region has 15 residues. The germline V gene has CDR1 MNHEY and CDR2 SVGAGI. Trimming stripped 4 bases from V and 4 bases from J, with 14 bases between. CDR3 coding DNA: TGTGCCAGCAGTTCATCAGGGGTGCGAGGAAACACCATATATTTT. This encodes CASSSSGVRGNTIYF.

This clonotype showed up just a few times. The J gene is TRBJ2-2, the V gene TRBV10-3, with a weak D call TRBD2 (6 bases). The CDR3 contains 14 residues. V lost 6 bases and J 5 bases, leaving 13 bases between the germline ends. The germline gives CDR1 ENHRY, CDR2 SYGVKD. CDR3 loop: CAISTGLTTGELFF. The CDR3 bases are TGTGCCATCAGCACGGGACTGACGACCGGGGAGCTGTTTTTT.

A note on this clonotype: At one end, the junction sequence differs from germline, possibly due to a read error. The chain joins TRBV10-3 to TRBJ2-2; D not resolved. This CDR3 spans 12 amino acids. Germline CDR1 is ENHRY and CDR2 is SYGVKD. The CDR3, as DNA: TGTGCCATCCGTGAGAGAACCGGGGAGCTGTTTTTT. Translation gives CAIRERTGELFF.

This clonotype was counted at least ten times. The chain uses TRBV5-1 and TRBJ1-1, with 9 bases lining up with TRBD1. J was trimmed by 1 base and V by 4 bases; bases with no gene match: 5. This CDR3 comprises 15 residues. From germline, CDR1 is SGHRS and CDR2 YFSETQ. This chain's CDR3 is CASSDPGQGNTEAFF. DNA of the CDR3: TGCGCCAGCAGCGACCCGGGACAGGGGAACACTGAAGCTTTCTTT.

The genes are TRBV29-1 and TRBJ2-3, with TRBD2 matching over 11 bases. Trimming cost V 4 bases and J 1 base; bases outside gene matches: 4. Germline V gene sequence: CDR1 SQVTM, CDR2 ANQGSEA. The CDR3 has 15 amino acids. The CDR3 DNA sequence: TGCAGCGTTGCTAGCGGGGGGCCTCGCACAGATACGCAGTATTTT. It specifies CSVASGGPRTDTQYF.

In this sample, this clonotype turned up once. The chain couples TRBV5-1 to TRBJ2-7, with D perhaps being TRBD1 or TRBD2 (6 bases each). Germline V gives CDR1 SGHRS, CDR2 YFSETQ. The CDR3 runs to 14 residues. Trimming pared 4 bases from V and 6 bases from J, leaving 17 bases between. CDR3 region: CASSKGGRRLEQYF. Here the CDR3 DNA reads TGCGCCAGCAGCAAGGGGGGCCGCCGTCTCGAGCAGTACTTC.

The genes are TRBV12-3 or TRBV12-4 and TRBJ1-5, with 7 bases aligning to TRBD1. This CDR3 comprises 15 residues. J gave up 1 base and V 6 bases, and 6 bases lay outside the gene matches. This CDR3 is CASRRQGGSNQPQHF. The CDR3 DNA reads as TGTGCCAGCAGAAGACAGGGCGGGAGCAATCAGCCCCAGCATTTT.

V and J are TRBV5-8 and TRBJ2-3, with D possibly being TRBD1 (5 bases). Trimming pared 6 bases from V and 2 bases from J, leaving 16 bases between. From germline, CDR1 is SGHTS and CDR2 YDEGEE. This CDR3 contains 15 residues. The CDR3 loop reads CASTTWAGITDTQYF. CDR3 in DNA: TGTGCCAGCACCACCTGGGCAGGGATCACAGATACGCAGTATTTT.

This clonotype was counted ten times or more. The rearrangement uses TRBV25-1 and TRBJ2-7; tentative D call: TRBD2 (5 bases). CDR1 MGHDK and CDR2 SYGVNS come from the germline V gene. The CDR3 has 13 amino acids. Trimming removed 2 bases at V and 5 bases at J, with 10 bases between. The CDR3 loop is CASSEAGKNEQYF. In DNA form, the CDR3 reads TGTGCCAGCAGTGAAGCGGGCAAGAACGAGCAGTACTTC.